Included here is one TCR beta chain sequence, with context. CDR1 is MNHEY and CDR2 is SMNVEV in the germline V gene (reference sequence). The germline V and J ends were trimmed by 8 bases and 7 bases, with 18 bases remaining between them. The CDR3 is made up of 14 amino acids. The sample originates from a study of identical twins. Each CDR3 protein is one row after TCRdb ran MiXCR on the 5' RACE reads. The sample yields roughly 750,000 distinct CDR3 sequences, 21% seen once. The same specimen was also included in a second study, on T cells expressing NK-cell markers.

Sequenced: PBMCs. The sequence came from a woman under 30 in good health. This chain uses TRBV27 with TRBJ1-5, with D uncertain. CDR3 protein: CASPKHIPGQPQHF. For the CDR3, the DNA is TGTGCCAGCCCTAAACACATCCCTGGACAGCCCCAGCATTTT.